A single sample gave rise to the 21 T cell receptor beta chains below, sequenced in a study of blood T cell repertoires in COVID-19. Produced via immunoSEQ multiplex PCR; TCRdb's table is partial and in-frame only. The sample includes about 310,000 clones, approximately 83% of them seen just once. Specimen: PBMCs or T cells enriched from blood (not recorded which). The receptor set was obtained from a man aged 30-40 years who had recovered from COVID-19.

This chain uses TRBV3-1 (or the pseudogene TRBV3-2) with TRBJ2-1; possibly TRBD1 for D (5 bases). V dropped 0 bases and J dropped 2 bases, with 11 bases sitting between them. CDR3 size: 16 residues. CDR1 and CDR2 from the germline V gene are LGHDT and YNNKEL (reference sequence). The CDR3 nucleotides are TGTGCCAGCAGCCAAGAGGACATGGAAGCCTACAATGAGCAGTTCTTC. Its protein is CASSQEDMEAYNEQFF.

V and J are TRBV7-9 and TRBJ2-7; the match to TRBD1 covers 9 bases. Germline V CDR1 and CDR2: SEHNR, FQNEAQ (reference sequence). CDR3 size: 15 residues. V lost 1 base to trimming and J lost 5 bases; unmatched junction nucleotides: 6. CDR3 region: CASSLGDRDLNEQYF. CDR3 coding DNA: TGTGCCAGCAGCTTAGGGGACAGGGATTTGAACGAGCAGTACTTC. The variable domain in full, with the rest retrieved from reference TRBV7-9 and TRBJ2-7, is DTGVSQNPRHKITKRGQNVTFRCDPISEHNRLYWYRQTLGQGPEFLTYFQNEAQLEKSRLLSDRFSAERPKGSFSTLEIQRTEQGDSAMYLCASSLGDRDLNEQYFGPGTRLTVT.

The rearrangement uses TRBV6-5 and TRBJ2-2, with 9 bases identical to TRBD1. Unmatched junction bases numbered 3, after V lost 10 bases and J lost 0 bases. Germline V gene data show CDR1 as MNHEY and CDR2 as SVGAGI. The CDR3 totals 14 residues. The CDR3 nucleotides read TGTGCCACCCGACAGGGGGCGAACACCGGGGAGCTGTTTTTT. Protein sequence: CATRQGANTGELFF.

The gene calls are TRBV29-1 and TRBJ1-2, with 7 positions matching TRBD1. CDR1 is SQVTM, CDR2 ANQGSEA, per germline. The CDR3 contains 13 residues. The V segment lost 6 bases and the J segment 7 bases; nucleotides outside the gene matches: 11. The CDR3 DNA reads as TGCAGCGTCGATTGGGGACAGAGTACTGGCTACACCTTC. Its protein is CSVDWGQSTGYTF.

The J gene is TRBJ1-1, the V gene TRBV29-1; 9 nucleotides align to TRBD1. CDR3 length equals 13 residues. The V and J ends lost 5 bases and 4 bases, in that order; junction bases with no gene match: 5. Per the germline V gene, CDR1 is SQVTM and CDR2 is ANQGSEA. The CDR3 DNA is TGCAGCGTTATTATGACAGGGGGCACTGAAGCTTTCTTT. Protein: CSVIMTGGTEAFF.

This chain uses TRBV5-1 with TRBJ2-5; 9 bases map to TRBD2. This CDR3 has 16 amino acids. CDR1 and CDR2 from the germline V gene are SGHRS and YFSETQ. V shed 0 bases and J 2 bases; nucleotides not matched to a gene: 5. CDR3 coding DNA: TGCGCCAGCAGCTTGGACCCTAGCGGGGCACAAGAGACCCAGTACTTC. It encodes CASSLDPSGAQETQYF.

The V and J genes are TRBV24-1 and TRBJ2-5; D may be TRBD1 (5 bases). Germline CDR1 is KGHDR and CDR2 is SFDVKD. This CDR3 spans 15 amino acids. Between the trimmed V and J ends, which lost 2 bases and 5 bases, there was a span of 14 bases. CDR3 loop: CATSDSSGPGETQYF. DNA for the CDR3: TGTGCCACCAGTGATTCATCCGGGCCAGGGGAGACCCAGTACTTC.

The chain is built from TRBV2 and TRBJ1-1; 8 bases are a match to TRBD1. Trimming cost V 4 bases and J 6 bases; bases outside gene matches: 7. The length of the CDR3 is 14 residues. The germline V gene has CDR1 SNHLY and CDR2 FYNNEI. CDR3 loop: CASSVRQGASEAFF. CDR3 nucleotides: TGTGCCAGCAGTGTTAGGCAGGGGGCCTCTGAAGCTTTCTTT.

The rearrangement links TRBV12-3 or TRBV12-4 to TRBJ1-2, with TRBD1 matching 8 bases. V trimming: 10 bases; J trimming: 6 bases; junction bases outside the gene matches: 10. This CDR3 contains 13 residues. The DNA for the CDR3 is TGTGCCACTTATCAGGGGGCTTCGGATGGCTACACCTTC. Its translation: CATYQGASDGYTF.

This rearrangement joins TRBV4-2 to TRBJ2-5, with 8 positions matching TRBD2. The V and J ends lost 0 bases and 1 base, in that order; junction bases with no gene match: 1. Per the germline V gene, CDR1 is LGHNA and CDR2 is YNFKEQ. This CDR3 region has 15 residues. The CDR3 DNA is TGTGCCAGCAGCCAAGATACTAGCGGCCAAGAGACCCAGTACTTC. Translation gives CASSQDTSGQETQYF.

This chain uses TRBV11-2 with TRBJ1-2; 7 nucleotides match TRBD1. This CDR3 has 14 residues. The germline gives CDR1 SGHAT, CDR2 FQNNGV. V lost 2 bases and J lost 5; bases outside the gene matches: 5. CDR3 nucleotides: TGTGCCAGCAGCTTATCGCAGGGGGGATATGGCTACACCTTC. Its protein is CASSLSQGGYGYTF.

This rearrangement joins TRBV18 to TRBJ1-2, with 10 nucleotides matching TRBD1. The germline V gene encodes CDR1 KGHSH and CDR2 LQKENI. This CDR3 is 17 amino acids long. The trim removed 1 base at V and 7 bases at J, leaving 12 bases unmatched. CDR3: CASSPQVTGGDQSGYTF. The CDR3 bases are TGTGCCAGCTCACCACAAGTGACAGGGGGCGATCAGTCTGGCTACACCTTC.

This sequence joins TRBV19 and TRBJ2-2; 8 bases map to TRBD1. The trim removed 7 bases at V and 3 bases at J, leaving 10 bases unmatched. Germline V gene lookup returns CDR1 LNHDA and CDR2 SQIVND (reference sequence). The CDR3 sequence is 16 residues long. As DNA, the CDR3 is TGTGCCAGTACCATGGACAGGGAGGCGGACACCGGGGAGCTGTTTTTT. Encoded protein: CASTMDREADTGELFF.

This chain joins TRBV9 and TRBJ2-3; D is ambiguous. V was shortened by 0 bases and J by 2 bases, with 7 bases between the two germline ends. The germline gives CDR1 SGDLS, CDR2 YYNGEE. The CDR3 is 14 amino acids. The CDR3 region has the DNA TGTGCCAGCAGCGTAGTCCCGGTCACAGATACGCAGTATTTT. This translates into CASSVVPVTDTQYF. Supplemented by reference TRBV9 and TRBJ2-3, the full variable domain reads DSGVTQTPKHLITATGQRVTLRCSPRSGDLSVYWYQQSLDQGLQFLIQYYNGEERAKGNILERFSAQQFPDLHSELNLSSLELGDSALYFCASSVVPVTDTQYFGPGTRLTVL.

This clone occurred a few times. The rearrangement uses TRBV7-3 and TRBJ2-2; 10 bases line up with TRBD2. The CDR3 has 14 residues. Germline CDR1 SGHTA, CDR2 FQGTGA. After removal of 5 bases from V and 8 bases from J, the junction contained 5 bases not matched to a gene. The CDR3 is CASSPTSGVGELFF. CDR3 bases: TGTGCCAGCAGCCCCACTAGCGGGGTAGGGGAGCTGTTTTTT.

CDR3 coding DNA: TGTGCCAGCAGCGGTCGAGGGGGCTTGGACACTGAAGCTTTCTTT. It codes for CASSGRGGLDTEAFF. The genes are TRBV13 and TRBJ1-1, with 7 bases that match TRBD1. The V segment lost 5 bases and the J segment 3 bases; nucleotides outside the gene matches: 9. Germline CDR1 is PRHDT and CDR2 is FYEKMQ (reference sequence). The CDR3 has 15 amino acids.

This clone is a singleton in its sample. The chain has TRBV3-1 (or the pseudogene TRBV3-2) and TRBJ1-2; tentatively, D is TRBD1 (6 bases). The V gene's germline CDR1 is LGHDT and CDR2 YNNKEL (reference sequence). The CDR3 is made up of 16 amino acids. V lost 0 bases to trimming and J lost 7 bases, with 18 bases between them. The DNA of the CDR3 is TGTGCCAGCAGCCAAGATGGTGGGACACTTACTCGTGGCTACACCTTC. Protein product: CASSQDGGTLTRGYTF.

CDR3 region: CASSATPRDSDSPLHF. In DNA form, the CDR3 reads TGTGCCAGCAGCGCGACCCCCCGGGACAGTGATTCACCCCTCCACTTT. The chain couples TRBV9 to TRBJ1-6; 7 bases fit TRBD1. The CDR3 loop spans 16 amino acids. V was clipped by 3 bases and J by 8 bases; unmatched bases: 11. Germline lookup yields CDR1 SGDLS and CDR2 YYNGEE. Full variable domain (missing parts from reference TRBV9 and TRBJ1-6): DSGVTQTPKHLITATGQRVTLRCSPRSGDLSVYWYQQSLDQGLQFLIQYYNGEERAKGNILERFSAQQFPDLHSELNLSSLELGDSALYFCASSATPRDSDSPLHFGNGTRLTVT.

The rearrangement joins TRBV10-3 to TRBJ1-2; D remains ambiguous. CDR3 length equals 14 residues. The germline V gene has CDR1 ENHRY and CDR2 SYGVKD. Trimming stripped 2 bases from V and 1 base from J, with 8 bases between. CDR3 in DNA: TGTGCCATCAGTGAGACACAGCTTAACTATGGCTACACCTTC. Residues: CAISETQLNYGYTF.

This rearrangement joins TRBV11-2 to TRBJ1-2; 9 nucleotides agree with TRBD1. This CDR3 region has 15 residues. With 5 bases clipped from V and 8 bases from J, the junction kept 12 bases outside the gene matches. Germline V gene data show CDR1 as SGHAT and CDR2 as FQNNGV. CDR3 nucleotide sequence: TGTGCCAGCAGCAGACTCCGGGACAGGGTGTGGGGCTACACCTTC. As protein: CASSRLRDRVWGYTF.

J is TRBJ1-2 and V is TRBV29-1, with 7 bases fitting TRBD1. Looked up from germline, CDR1 is SQVTM and CDR2 is ANQGSEA. The trim removed 1 base at V and 6 bases at J, leaving 11 bases unmatched. CDR3 length: 15 amino acids. CDR3 loop: CSVEGSPQGFDGYTF. The CDR3 DNA follows: TGCAGCGTTGAAGGATCCCCACAGGGGTTTGATGGCTACACCTTC.